This is a list of T cell receptor beta chains from one sample in a study of T-cell memory formation after mild COVID-19. One entry per CDR3 protein, called by TCRdb with MiXCR from the 5' RACE reads. In the table there are 140,000 to 150,000 distinct CDR3 sequences, 15% to 20% of which are singletons. Material for sequencing was PBMCs or a T cell subset sorted from them (not recorded which). The source of these receptors is an adult woman who had mild COVID-19 (a few samples of this study predate the infection). Cell type and time point are not known. The CDR3 runs from the conserved cysteine through the conserved F or W. The D gene is left open where the match is weak. Clone size, where shown, is once, few, many, or a class for clones that have expanded.

>TRBJ2-3|TRBD2|17|TRBV3-1|.
CASSQGTSGDRTDTQYF
TGTGCCAGCAGCCAAGGCACTAGCGGGGACCGCACAGATACGCAGTATTTT
>TRBJ2-3|.|17|TRBV12-3/TRBV12-4|few
CASSSPGGPDGKDTQYF
TGTGCCAGCAGTTCCCCCGGCGGGCCTGACGGGAAGGATACGCAGTATTTT
>TRBJ2-1|.|16|TRBV12-3/TRBV12-4|few
CASSFQALVAGNEQFF
TGTGCCAGCAGTTTCCAGGCCCTAGTTGCCGGCAATGAGCAGTTCTTC
>TRBJ1-5|.|14|TRBV3-1|few
CASSHTGSNQPQHF
TGTGCCAGCAGTCACACAGGTAGCAATCAGCCCCAGCATTTT
>TRBJ2-3|TRBD2|15|TRBV6-5|many
CASSYGTSRTDTQYF
TGTGCCAGCAGTTACGGGACTAGCCGCACAGATACGCAGTATTTT
>TRBJ2-6|.|17|TRBV5-6|few
CASSLSWIRTGANVLTF
TGTGCCAGCAGCTTGTCGTGGATTCGAACTGGGGCCAACGTCCTGACTTTC
>TRBJ2-5|.|14|TRBV7-6|many
CASSPRGWEETQYF
TGTGCCAGCAGCCCCCGGGGTTGGGAAGAGACCCAGTACTTC
>TRBJ1-2|.|14|TRBV7-9|few
CASSPRVNVDGYTF
TGTGCCAGCAGCCCCAGGGTTAATGTAGATGGCTACACCTTC
>TRBJ1-2|TRBD1|16|TRBV6-5|.
CASSYQGGYTNYGYTF
TGTGCCAGCAGTTACCAGGGGGGGTATACTAACTATGGCTACACCTTC
>TRBJ2-7|.|13|TRBV5-6|.
CASSLGTGREQYF
TGTGCCAGCAGCTTGGGTACGGGTCGCGAGCAGTACTTC
>TRBJ2-7|.|15|TRBV5-5|medium-sized
CASSAITTGRGEQYF
TGTGCCAGCAGCGCGATAACGACAGGGCGGGGCGAGCAGTACTTC
>TRBJ2-1|.|14|TRBV12-3/TRBV12-4|.
CASSLPLSRLEQFF
TGTGCCAGCAGTCTCCCGTTGTCTCGGCTTGAGCAGTTCTTC
>TRBJ2-7|TRBD2|11|TRBV3-1|.
CAAGLGGEQYF
TGTGCCGCCGGACTAGGAGGGGAGCAGTACTTC
>TRBJ1-1|.|15|TRBV11-2|few
CASSFPTGRTPEAFF
TGTGCCAGCAGCTTCCCGACAGGCCGAACACCTGAAGCTTTCTTT
>TRBJ2-5|TRBD2|15|TRBV5-1|.
CASSLATSPQETQYF
TGCGCCAGCAGCTTGGCGACTAGCCCGCAAGAGACCCAGTACTTC
>TRBJ1-6|TRBD1|15|TRBV9|.
CASSPRTGGNSPLHF
TGTGCCAGCAGCCCAAGGACAGGGGGGAATTCACCCCTCCACTTT
>TRBJ1-1|TRBD1|15|TRBV15|.
CATSRMGTGNTEAFF
TGTGCCACCAGCAGAATGGGGACAGGCAACACTGAAGCTTTCTTT
>TRBJ2-5|.|16|TRBV5-1|.
CASSPMAGGPTETQYF
TGCGCCAGCAGCCCCATGGCTGGAGGGCCCACGGAGACCCAGTACTTC
>TRBJ2-1|TRBD2|16|TRBV24-1|.
CATSGMTSSSYNEQFF
TGTGCCACCAGTGGCATGACTAGCAGCTCCTACAATGAGCAGTTCTTC
>TRBJ2-7|.|15|TRBV4-1|.
CASSQFNSAGYEQYF
TGCGCCAGCAGCCAATTTAATTCCGCAGGGTACGAGCAGTACTTC